These 26 T cell receptor beta chains were sequenced from one sample in a study of shared clonotypes between healthy human individuals. Data came from immunoSEQ multiplex PCR; TCRdb stores just in-frame clones and leaves some out. The sample lists some 660,000 clones; approximately 73% were seen once. The sequencing input was memory CD4+ T cells sorted from blood. Noted subset: CD45RA-negative fraction. These receptors came from a young woman in good health.

The chain has TRBV27 and TRBJ2-7; 11 bases are shared with TRBD2. The V segment lost 5 bases and the J segment 6 bases; nucleotides outside the gene matches: 9. CDR1 and CDR2 (germline): MNHEY, SMNVEV (reference sequence). The CDR3 sequence is 15 residues long. The CDR3 DNA reads TGTGCCAGCAGTCCGCTAGCGGGAGGAAGTGGCGAGCAGTACTTC. It specifies CASSPLAGGSGEQYF.

The J gene is TRBJ2-7, the V gene TRBV7-2, with unresolved D. Trimming took 3 bases from V and 4 from J, leaving 16 bases between them. Germline assignment: CDR1 SGHTA and CDR2 FQGNSA. The CDR3 spans 15 residues. The CDR3 here is CASSLGPDPLYEQYF. CDR3 nucleotides: TGTGCCAGCAGCTTGGGCCCAGACCCTCTTTACGAGCAGTACTTC.

The sample holds a few counts of this clone. The chain carries TRBV4-2 and TRBJ1-3; D not resolved. Per the germline V gene, CDR1 is LGHNA and CDR2 is YNFKEQ. This CDR3 contains 13 residues. V was shortened by 3 bases and J by 4 bases, with 7 bases between the two germline ends. Here the CDR3 reads CASSQARGNTIYF. The CDR3 DNA sequence: TGTGCCAGCAGCCAGGCCCGGGGAAACACCATATATTTT.

The chain has TRBV6-4 and TRBJ2-3; D possibly corresponds to TRBD2 (6 bases). Per germline, CDR1 MRHNA and CDR2 SNTAGT. This CDR3 contains 14 residues. The V and J ends lost 10 bases and 0 bases respectively, with 14 bases between them. The DNA of the CDR3 is TGTGCCACCTCCATAAGCGGGAGCACAGATACGCAGTATTTT. Its translation: CATSISGSTDTQYF.

The V gene is TRBV6-1, the J gene TRBJ2-1, with D perhaps TRBD1 (7 bases). The CDR3 covers 15 residues. Trimming left V 1 base short and J 3 bases short, with 10 bases between. Germline assignment: CDR1 MNHNS and CDR2 SASEGT. The CDR3 bases are TGTGCCAGCAGTGAAGGCAGGGGGGTCTACAATGAGCAGTTCTTC. Translated, it gives CASSEGRGVYNEQFF.

The gene calls are TRBV9 and TRBJ2-5; 7 bases are shared with TRBD2. V gave up 0 bases and J gave up 3 bases; unmatched junction bases: 2. The CDR3 consists of 14 residues. Germline loops: CDR1 SGDLS, CDR2 YYNGEE. This CDR3 reads CASSVDGGKETQYF. CDR3 sequence (DNA): TGTGCCAGCAGCGTAGACGGGGGGAAAGAGACCCAGTACTTC.

The chain links TRBV5-1 to TRBJ2-7; 8 bases line up with TRBD2. CDR1 SGHRS and CDR2 YFSETQ come from the germline V gene. This CDR3 is 14 amino acids long. The J segment lost 5 bases and the V segment lost 3 bases, leaving 7 bases of the junction unmatched. The CDR3 spells CASSWGLVTDEQYF. The CDR3 region has the DNA TGCGCCAGCAGCTGGGGACTAGTAACGGACGAGCAGTACTTC.

The chain uses TRBV2 and TRBJ2-1; a possible D gene is TRBD2 (6 bases). Trimming took off 2 bases at V and 2 bases at J, with 16 bases between the two ends. The germline gives CDR1 SNHLY, CDR2 FYNNEI. This CDR3 comprises 17 residues. The CDR3, as DNA: TGTGCCAGCAGTGAACACCCAACGGGAGCGACCTACAATGAGCAGTTCTTC. Protein sequence: CASSEHPTGATYNEQFF.

The chain uses TRBV28 and TRBJ2-1; perhaps D is TRBD1 or TRBD2 (5 bases each). The CDR3 consists of 16 residues. V was cut by 5 bases and J by 3 bases, with 17 bases left in between. CDR1 and CDR2 (germline): MDHEN, SYDVKM. Written as DNA, the CDR3 is TGTGCCAGCAGTCTGACCGGGACCAGACTCTACAATGAGCAGTTCTTC. It yields the protein CASSLTGTRLYNEQFF.

CDR3 loop: CASSPYLTSGTDTQYF. In DNA, the CDR3 is TGCGCCAGCAGCCCCTATTTGACTAGCGGCACAGATACGCAGTATTTT. This chain links TRBV4-1 with TRBJ2-3, with 8 bases that match TRBD2. This CDR3 comprises 16 residues. Losses at the gene ends were 4 bases for V and 1 base for J; bases not matched to a gene: 7. The germline gives CDR1 MGHRA, CDR2 YSYEKL.

The chain carries TRBV28 and TRBJ1-1; D is undetermined. The CDR3 length is 13 residues. Germline assignment: CDR1 MDHEN and CDR2 SYDVKM. V was shortened by 1 base and J by 11 bases, with 14 bases between the two germline ends. CDR3 nucleotide sequence: TGTGCCAGCAGTTTATCCATCACCGCGGGGGCTTTCTTT. This translates into CASSLSITAGAFF.

This clone was seen ten or more times. Different DNA sequences within this sample yield the same CDR3. This chain links TRBV28 with TRBJ1-5, with D unclear. Trimming took 6 bases from V and 4 from J, leaving 4 bases between them. CDR1 MDHEN and CDR2 SYDVKM come from the germline V gene. The CDR3 length is 11 residues. The CDR3 sequence is CASSRNQPQHF. CDR3 nucleotides: TGTGCCAGCAGCCGAAATCAGCCCCAGCATTTT.

The CDR3 sequence is CAIRTTGGGTDTQYF. DNA of the CDR3: TGTGCCATCAGGACAACAGGGGGCGGAACAGATACGCAGTATTTT. V and J are TRBV10-3 and TRBJ2-3, with TRBD1 matching over 9 bases. The CDR3 contains 15 residues. V trimming: 6 bases; J trimming: 3 bases; junction bases outside the gene matches: 7. Germline CDR1 reads ENHRY; CDR2 reads SYGVKD.

The J gene is TRBJ2-7, the V gene TRBV19; TRBD1 agrees at 10 bases. CDR3 size: 14 residues. Germline-derived CDR1 and CDR2 are LNHDA and SQIVND (reference sequence). V lost 3 bases to trimming and J lost 4 bases; unmatched junction nucleotides: 3. The CDR3 DNA reads as TGTGCCAGTAGTATTGACAGGGGGCAGTACGAGCAGTACTTC. Its protein is CASSIDRGQYEQYF. The entire variable domain, with the rest obtained from reference TRBV19 and TRBJ2-7, is as follows: DGGITQSPKYLFRKEGQNVTLSCEQNLNHDAMYWYRQDPGQGLRLIYYSQIVNDFQKGDIAEGYSVSREKKESFPLTVTSAQKNPTAFYLCASSIDRGQYEQYFGPGTRLTVT.

The chain uses TRBV27 and TRBJ2-7, with 12 bases that match TRBD2. From germline, CDR1 is MNHEY and CDR2 SMNVEV (reference sequence). The J segment lost 5 bases and the V segment lost 2 bases, leaving 7 bases of the junction unmatched. The CDR3 has 16 amino acids. CDR3 in amino acids: CASSLLAGGPIHEQYF. In DNA form, the CDR3 reads TGTGCCAGCAGTTTACTAGCGGGAGGGCCTATCCACGAGCAGTACTTC.

DNA of the CDR3: TGTGCCAGTAGTAAGGGCACCAGACGGGACAGTTCGTTCTTC. Its translation: CASSKGTRRDSSFF. The rearrangement links TRBV19 to TRBJ2-1; TRBD1 matches at 7 bases. V dropped 4 bases and J dropped 15; count of bases not matched to a gene: 15. The CDR3 runs to 14 residues. CDR1 and CDR2 (germline): LNHDA, SQIVND (reference sequence). Complete variable domain (other parts from reference TRBV19 and TRBJ2-1): DGGITQSPKYLFRKEGQNVTLSCEQNLNHDAMYWYRQDPGQGLRLIYYSQIVNDFQKGDIAEGYSVSREKKESFPLTVTSAQKNPTAFYLCASSKGTRRDSSFFGPGTRLTVL.

The chain links TRBV7-9 to TRBJ2-7; 7 bases are shared with TRBD1. The V and J ends lost 6 bases and 5 bases, in that order; junction bases with no gene match: 4. The germline gives CDR1 SEHNR, CDR2 FQNEAQ (reference sequence). The CDR3 spans 12 residues. The CDR3 sequence is CASSHTGDEQYF. CDR3 bases: TGTGCCAGCAGTCACACAGGGGACGAGCAGTACTTC.

This sequence joins TRBV27 and TRBJ2-2; unclear D gene. Trimming left V 6 bases short and J 10 bases short, with 9 bases between. This CDR3 contains 11 residues. CDR1 MNHEY and CDR2 SMNVEV come from the germline V gene (reference sequence). CDR3 in amino acids: CASRPSKELFF. CDR3 in DNA: TGTGCCAGCAGGCCTTCGAAGGAGCTGTTTTTT.

This clone was picked up a small number of times. V and J are TRBV29-1 and TRBJ2-1; 12 nucleotides agree with TRBD2. In germline, CDR1 is SQVTM, CDR2 ANQGSEA. With V trimmed by 4 bases and J by 5 bases, 15 bases remained unmatched. The CDR3 has 18 amino acids. Here the CDR3 reads CSVVGLAGGQSIHNEQFF. As DNA, the CDR3 is TGCAGCGTTGTCGGGCTAGCGGGAGGGCAATCCATCCACAATGAGCAGTTCTTC.

This clone has only a few counts. The J gene is TRBJ2-2, the V gene TRBV7-3; D remains unclear. This CDR3 region has 12 residues. Trimming removed 4 bases from V and 7 bases from J, with 7 bases in between. CDR1 and CDR2 from the germline V gene are SGHTA and FQGTGA. The CDR3 region has the DNA TGTGCCAGCAGCTCCGGTAACGGGGAGCTGTTTTTT. It yields the protein CASSSGNGELFF. Together with reference TRBV7-3 and TRBJ2-2, the CDR3 gives the full variable domain: GAGVSQTPSNKVTEKGKYVELRCDPISGHTALYWYRQSLGQGPEFLIYFQGTGAADDSGLPNDRFFAVRPEGSVSTLKIQRTERGDSAVYLCASSSGNGELFFGEGSRLTVL.

The rearrangement uses TRBV7-9 and TRBJ2-1, with 7 bases identical to TRBD2. The J segment lost 7 bases and the V segment lost 1 base, leaving 4 bases of the junction unmatched. From germline, CDR1 is SEHNR and CDR2 FQNEAQ (reference sequence). This CDR3 has 14 amino acids. CDR3 DNA sequence: TGTGCCAGCAGCTTAGGGACTAGGGGTAATGAGCAGTTCTTC. Amino acid sequence: CASSLGTRGNEQFF.

This clone was counted once. The V call is TRBV27, the J call TRBJ2-7, with D possibly TRBD2 on 5 matching bases. The CDR3 spans 15 residues. Germline V lookup: CDR1 MNHEY, CDR2 SMNVEV (reference sequence). V lost 5 bases to trimming and J lost 1 base, with 15 bases between them. The chain's CDR3 is CASSPRGTISYEQYF. CDR3 nucleotides: TGTGCCAGCAGTCCCCGGGGAACGATTTCCTACGAGCAGTACTTC.

This clone was seen more than once but under ten times. Additional DNA sequences in this sample encode the identical CDR3. The chain links TRBV9 to TRBJ2-1; no clear D gene. The V end lost 2 bases, the J end lost 10 bases, and 7 bases lay between the germline ends. The CDR3 is 11 amino acids. Germline V gene lookup returns CDR1 SGDLS and CDR2 YYNGEE. CDR3 bases: TGTGCCAGCAGCGTTGATGGCGAGCAGTTCTTC. Translating gives CASSVDGEQFF.

This clone showed up just a few times. J is TRBJ2-7 and V is TRBV28; a weak D match, TRBD1 (6 bases). This CDR3 is 16 amino acids long. Germline CDR1 is MDHEN and CDR2 is SYDVKM. V shed 5 bases and J shed 3 bases, with 20 bases lying between them. CDR3 sequence: CASSPWQQGDRYEQYF. The CDR3, as DNA: TGTGCCAGCAGTCCATGGCAACAGGGTGATCGCTACGAGCAGTACTTC.

This clone is a singleton in its sample. The chain couples TRBV7-8 to TRBJ1-3; D remains unclear. V was trimmed by 3 bases and J by 4 bases, leaving 10 bases between them. The germline CDR1 and CDR2 sequences are SGHVS and FQNEAQ. This CDR3 has 14 amino acids. The CDR3 region is CASSLGGFGNTIYF. The DNA of the CDR3 is TGTGCCAGCAGCTTGGGAGGGTTCGGAAACACCATATATTTT.

The V call is TRBV4-1, the J call TRBJ2-2; 10 nucleotides line up with TRBD1. The CDR3 spans 16 residues. The germline gives CDR1 MGHRA, CDR2 YSYEKL. J was trimmed by 5 bases and V by 5 bases; bases with no gene match: 8. The CDR3, as DNA: TGCGCCAGCAGCTCTCGGGGACAGGGGATTACCGGGGAGCTGTTTTTT. Protein product: CASSSRGQGITGELFF.